This T cell receptor beta chain was found in a study of T cells of healthy individuals. TCRdb re-derived calls from the 5' RACE reads in MiXCR, one entry per CDR3 protein. The sample shows fewer than 70,000 distinct CDR3 sequences, roughly 14% of them seen only once. V shed 9 bases, J shed 6 bases, and the junction held 7 bases outside the gene matches. Germline CDR1 MNHEY, CDR2 SVGEGT. CDR3 size: 14 residues. The chain links TRBV6-2 or TRBV6-3 to TRBJ1-5, with 11 bases lining up with TRBD1. This TCR came from a human donor in good health. The CDR3 DNA follows: TGTGCCAGAGGACAGGGGGCCGGATCTCAGCCCCAGCATTTT. This codes for CARGQGAGSQPQHF.